This is a list of T cell receptor beta chains from one sample in a study of shared clonotypes between healthy human individuals. Clones were sequenced by immunoSEQ multiplex PCR, and TCRdb holds only the in-frame ones, with some missing. The sample lists about 730,000 clones; 72% were seen once. Input material: memory CD4+ T cells sorted from blood. The receptors originated from a woman between 25 and 40 years old in good health. CDR3s include the opening cysteine and the closing phenylalanine or tryptophan. Fields, in order: J gene, CDR3 length, clone size, D gene, V gene, CDR3 protein, CDR3 DNA. The D gene is left open where the match is weak. Part of the rows lack a size; the others show once, few, many or a class for expanded clones.

TRBJ2-7,10,.,TRBD1,TRBV28,CASSWGQRYF,TGTGCCAGCAGCTGGGGACAGCGGTACTTC
TRBJ2-6,16,few,TRBD1,TRBV28,CASHRGWGTGANVLTF,TGTGCCAGCCACAGGGGATGGGGCACCGGGGCCAACGTCCTGACTTTC
TRBJ2-7,11,few,TRBD2,TRBV6-5,CASSSGLAVYF,TGTGCCAGCAGTTCAGGACTAGCGGTATACTTC
TRBJ2-4,13,many,.,TRBV5-1,CASSSGSSDIQYF,TGCGCCAGCAGCTCAGGGAGTTCGGACATTCAGTACTTC
TRBJ2-7,15,few,.,TRBV19,CASSMMAGQSYEQYF,TGTGCCAGTAGTATGATGGCAGGGCAATCCTACGAGCAGTACTTC
TRBJ2-1,15,few,.,TRBV5-1,CASSFDSSSYNEQFF,TGCGCCAGCAGCTTTGACTCTTCCTCCTACAATGAGCAGTTCTTC
TRBJ1-3,13,.,.,TRBV6-5,CASRRQGRNTIYF,TGTGCCAGCAGACGACAAGGCAGAAACACCATATATTTT
TRBJ2-5,17,.,.,TRBV25-1,CASSELGGFQVQETQYF,TGTGCCAGCAGTGAATTGGGAGGCTTCCAGGTTCAAGAGACCCAGTACTTC
TRBJ2-1,16,.,TRBD1,TRBV30,CAWSKNRDRVYNEQFF,TGTGCCTGGAGCAAAAACCGGGACAGGGTGTACAATGAGCAGTTCTTC
TRBJ1-5,15,.,TRBD1,TRBV4-2,CASSRDRGPNQPQHF,TGTGCCAGCAGCCGGGACAGGGGGCCCAATCAGCCCCAGCATTTT
TRBJ1-2,15,.,.,TRBV5-5,CASSLVTAQGAGYTF,TGTGCCAGCAGCTTGGTGACGGCCCAAGGGGCTGGCTACACCTTC
TRBJ2-1,15,once,TRBD2,TRBV7-3,CASSLGDYRYNEQFF,TGTGCCAGCAGCTTAGGGGACTACCGATACAATGAGCAGTTCTTC
TRBJ2-5,15,few,.,TRBV5-4,CASSSPGDYQETQYF,TGTGCCAGCAGCTCCCCGGGAGACTACCAAGAGACCCAGTACTTC
TRBJ1-5,14,.,.,TRBV27,CASSDRWGHQPQHF,TGTGCCAGCAGTGACCGGTGGGGGCATCAGCCCCAGCATTTT
TRBJ2-7,13,.,TRBD1,TRBV6-5,CASSRDRGYEQYF,TGTGCCAGCAGCCGGGACAGGGGTTACGAGCAGTACTTC
TRBJ2-7,15,.,TRBD2,TRBV6-6,CASSYSKLAGVEQYF,TGTGCCAGCAGTTACTCGAAACTAGCGGGAGTCGAGCAGTACTTC